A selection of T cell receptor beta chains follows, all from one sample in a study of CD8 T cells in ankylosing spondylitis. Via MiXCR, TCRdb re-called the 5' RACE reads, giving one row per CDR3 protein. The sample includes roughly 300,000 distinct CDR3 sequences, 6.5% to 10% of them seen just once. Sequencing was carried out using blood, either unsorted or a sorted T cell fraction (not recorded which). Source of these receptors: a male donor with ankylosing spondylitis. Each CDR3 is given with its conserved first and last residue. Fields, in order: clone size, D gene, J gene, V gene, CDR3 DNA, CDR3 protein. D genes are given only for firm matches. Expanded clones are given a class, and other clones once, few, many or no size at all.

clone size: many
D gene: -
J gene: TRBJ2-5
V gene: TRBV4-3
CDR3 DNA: TGCGCCAGCAGCCAAGCAGTCGGAGAGACCCAGTACTTC
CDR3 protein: CASSQAVGETQYF

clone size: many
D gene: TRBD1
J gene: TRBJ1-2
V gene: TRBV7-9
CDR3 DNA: TGTGCCAGCAGCGTGGGACAGAACTATGGCTACACCTTC
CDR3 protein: CASSVGQNYGYTF

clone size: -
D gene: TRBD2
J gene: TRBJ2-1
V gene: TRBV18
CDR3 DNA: TGTGCCAGCTCACCAAGGACTAGGATTGCCAATGAGCAGTTCTTC
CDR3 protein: CASSPRTRIANEQFF

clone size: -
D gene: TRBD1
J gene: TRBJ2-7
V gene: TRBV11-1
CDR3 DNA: TGTGCCAGCAGCTTCCCCAGGGGGCAATCAGACGAGCAGTACTTC
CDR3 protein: CASSFPRGQSDEQYF

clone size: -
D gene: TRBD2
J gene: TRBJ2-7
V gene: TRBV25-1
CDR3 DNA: TGTGCCAGCAGTGAAAGCCGAGCGGGAGGGCCCTACGAGCAGTACTTC
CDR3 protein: CASSESRAGGPYEQYF

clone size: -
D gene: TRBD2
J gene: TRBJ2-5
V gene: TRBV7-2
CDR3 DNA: TGTGCCAGCAGCTTAGCCAGCGGGAGACGAGAGACCCAGTACTTC
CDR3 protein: CASSLASGRRETQYF

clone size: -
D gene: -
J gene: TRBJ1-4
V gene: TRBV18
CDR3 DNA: TGTGCCAGCTCACCCGCGGACTGGGGGGATAATGAAAAACTGTTTTTT
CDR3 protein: CASSPADWGDNEKLFF

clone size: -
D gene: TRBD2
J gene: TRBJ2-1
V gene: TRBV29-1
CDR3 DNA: TGCAGCGTGGACCTAGCGGGGCGTTCGTTCTTC
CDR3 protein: CSVDLAGRSFF

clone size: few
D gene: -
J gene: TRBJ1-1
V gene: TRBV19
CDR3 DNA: TGTGCCAGTATTCCTAGGATGAACACTGAAGCTTTCTTT
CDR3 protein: CASIPRMNTEAFF

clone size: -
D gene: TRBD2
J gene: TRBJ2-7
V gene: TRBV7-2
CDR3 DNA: TGTGCCAGCAGCTTAGTACCGGGACTAGCGGGAGAGCAGTACTTC
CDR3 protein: CASSLVPGLAGEQYF

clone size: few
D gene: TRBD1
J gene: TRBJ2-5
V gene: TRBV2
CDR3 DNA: TGTGCCAGCAGTGAACGAACTGGGACAGGACAAGAGACCCAGTACTTC
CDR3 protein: CASSERTGTGQETQYF

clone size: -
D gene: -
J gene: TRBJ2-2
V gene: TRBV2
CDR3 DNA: TGTGCCAGCAGTGCTAGGGGCGGGCACACCGGGGAGCTGTTTTTT
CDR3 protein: CASSARGGHTGELFF

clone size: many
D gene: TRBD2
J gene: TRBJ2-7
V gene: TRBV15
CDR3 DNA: TGTGCCACCAGCAGAGAAACCTCCGGGACTAGCTTTTCCTACGAGCAGTACTTC
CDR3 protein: CATSRETSGTSFSYEQYF

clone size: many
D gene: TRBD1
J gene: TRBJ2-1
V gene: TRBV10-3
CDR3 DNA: TGTGCCATCAGTGACCCGGGACAGGGGGCTAATGAGCAGTTCTTC
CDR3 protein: CAISDPGQGANEQFF

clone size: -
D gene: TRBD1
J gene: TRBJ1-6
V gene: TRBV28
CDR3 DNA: TGTGCCAGCAGGAAGACAGGGGGGACTAATTCACCCCTCCACTTT
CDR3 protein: CASRKTGGTNSPLHF

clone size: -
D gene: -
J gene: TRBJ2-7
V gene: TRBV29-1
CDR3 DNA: TGCAGCGTTTGGGGGGACAGATCCTACGAGCAGTACTTC
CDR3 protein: CSVWGDRSYEQYF

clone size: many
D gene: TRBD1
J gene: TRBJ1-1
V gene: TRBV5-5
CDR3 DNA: TGTGCCAGCAGCTTGACAGGGGGCGCATCTGAAGCTTTCTTT
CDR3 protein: CASSLTGGASEAFF

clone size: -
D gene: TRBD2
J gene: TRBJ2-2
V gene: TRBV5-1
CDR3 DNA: TGCGCCAGCAGCCCGGGACTAGCGGGCTTAACCGGGGAGCTGTTTTTT
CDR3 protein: CASSPGLAGLTGELFF

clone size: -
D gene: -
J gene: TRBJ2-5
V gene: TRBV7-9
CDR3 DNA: TGTGCCAGCACCCTAGGGGGGGTCCAACAAGAGACCCAGTACTTC
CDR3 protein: CASTLGGVQQETQYF

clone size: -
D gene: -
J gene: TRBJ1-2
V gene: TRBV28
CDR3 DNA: TGTGCCAGCAGTTTACTCGGGGGGCCTAACTATGGCTACACCTTC
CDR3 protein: CASSLLGGPNYGYTF

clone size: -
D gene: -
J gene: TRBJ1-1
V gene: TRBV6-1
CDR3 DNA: TGTGCCAGCAGCAAAAACAGGGATAACACTGAAGCTTTCTTT
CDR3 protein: CASSKNRDNTEAFF

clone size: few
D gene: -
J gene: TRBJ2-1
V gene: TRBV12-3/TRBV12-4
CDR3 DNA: TGTGCCAGCAGTCCCCAGGCTTCTATATACAATGAGCAGTTCTTC
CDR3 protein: CASSPQASIYNEQFF

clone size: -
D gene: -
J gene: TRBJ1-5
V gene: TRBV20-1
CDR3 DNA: TGCAGTGCGAGACAGGCGGAACCCCGGGCCAATCAGCCCCAGCATTTT
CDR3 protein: CSARQAEPRANQPQHF

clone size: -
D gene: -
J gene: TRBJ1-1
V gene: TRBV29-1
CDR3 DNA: TGCAGCGTAGAATTGGGGGGCTTGGGCACTGAAGCTTTCTTT
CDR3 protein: CSVELGGLGTEAFF

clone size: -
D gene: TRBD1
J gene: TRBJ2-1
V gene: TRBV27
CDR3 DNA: TGTGCCAGCAGTTATTCCGGGACAGGGGTAGTTGAGCAGTTCTTC
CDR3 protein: CASSYSGTGVVEQFF

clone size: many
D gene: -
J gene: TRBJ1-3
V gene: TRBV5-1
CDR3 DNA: TGCGCCAGCAGCTTCGACCGATACTACTCTGGAAACACCATATATTTT
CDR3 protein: CASSFDRYYSGNTIYF

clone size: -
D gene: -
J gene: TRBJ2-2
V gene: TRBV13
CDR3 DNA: TGTGCCAGCAGCTTAAGCAGTTACGGGGAGCTGTTTTTT
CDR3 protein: CASSLSSYGELFF

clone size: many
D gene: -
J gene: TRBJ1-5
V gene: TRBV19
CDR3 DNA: TGTGCCAGTAGTATCGAGAGAAACTACAATCAGCCCCAGCATTTT
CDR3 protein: CASSIERNYNQPQHF

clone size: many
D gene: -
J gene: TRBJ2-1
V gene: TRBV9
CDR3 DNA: TGTGCCAGCAGCGCTTTCCCTAATGAGCAGTTCTTC
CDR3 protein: CASSAFPNEQFF

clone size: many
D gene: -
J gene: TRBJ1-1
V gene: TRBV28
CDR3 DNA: TGTGCCAGCAGTTTGGTACAGAGGAACACTGAAGCTTTCTTT
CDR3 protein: CASSLVQRNTEAFF

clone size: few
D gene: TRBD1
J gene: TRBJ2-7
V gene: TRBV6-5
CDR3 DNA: TGTGCCAGCAGTTACTCTTCGGGACAGGAGTACGAGCAGTACTTC
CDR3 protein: CASSYSSGQEYEQYF

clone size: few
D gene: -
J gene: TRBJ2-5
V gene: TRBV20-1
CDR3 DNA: TGCAGTGCTAGAGATCGGGACGGCTCAGGGACCCAGTACTTC
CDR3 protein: CSARDRDGSGTQYF

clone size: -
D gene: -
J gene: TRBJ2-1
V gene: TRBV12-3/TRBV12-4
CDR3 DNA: TGTGCCAGCGGATTCGTGGAGCGCGATGAGCAGTTCTTC
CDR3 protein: CASGFVERDEQFF

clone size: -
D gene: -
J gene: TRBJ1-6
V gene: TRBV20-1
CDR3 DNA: TGCAGTGTCCAACGGTCCTATAATTCACCCCTCCACTTT
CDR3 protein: CSVQRSYNSPLHF

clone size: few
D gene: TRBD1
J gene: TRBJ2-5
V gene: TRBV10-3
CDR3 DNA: TGTGCCATCAGTGACGGGACAGGGCAAGAGACCCAGTACTTC
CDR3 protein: CAISDGTGQETQYF

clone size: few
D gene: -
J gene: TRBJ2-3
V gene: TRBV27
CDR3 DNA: TGTGCCAGCAATTTTGGATGGAGCACAGATACGCAGTATTTT
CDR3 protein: CASNFGWSTDTQYF

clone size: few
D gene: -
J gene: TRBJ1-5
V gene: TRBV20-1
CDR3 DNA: TGCAGTGCCAAAAGGCCCGGAAGCAATCAGCCCCAGCATTTT
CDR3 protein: CSAKRPGSNQPQHF

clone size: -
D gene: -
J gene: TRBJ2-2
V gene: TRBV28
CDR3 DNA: TGTGCCAGCCTCGGAGGGGTCAGCACCGGGGAGCTGTTTTTT
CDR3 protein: CASLGGVSTGELFF

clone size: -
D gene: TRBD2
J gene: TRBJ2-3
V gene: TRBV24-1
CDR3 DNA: TGTGCCACCAGTGATCCGGGACTAGCGGGAGATAGATATACGCAGTATTTT
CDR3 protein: CATSDPGLAGDRYTQYF

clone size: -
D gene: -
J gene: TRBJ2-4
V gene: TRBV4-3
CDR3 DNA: TGCGCCAGCAGCCAAGAGATCTTAGACATTCAGTACTTC
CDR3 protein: CASSQEILDIQYF

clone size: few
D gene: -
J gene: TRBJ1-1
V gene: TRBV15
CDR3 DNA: TGTGCCACCAGCAGAGATGTGGGGGAAGCTTTCTTT
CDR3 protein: CATSRDVGEAFF

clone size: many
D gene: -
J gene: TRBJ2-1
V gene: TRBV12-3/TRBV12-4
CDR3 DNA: TGTGCCAGCAGTCCTCGACTACCTTACAATGAGCAGTTCTTC
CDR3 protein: CASSPRLPYNEQFF

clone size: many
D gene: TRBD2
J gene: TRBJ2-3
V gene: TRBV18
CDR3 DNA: TGTGCCAGCTCACCCGGACTAGACGGAGATACGCAGTATTTT
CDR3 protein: CASSPGLDGDTQYF

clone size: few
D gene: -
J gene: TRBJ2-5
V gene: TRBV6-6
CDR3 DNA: TGTGCCAGCAGTGGGGGGCCTTGGGAGACCCAGTACTTC
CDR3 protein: CASSGGPWETQYF

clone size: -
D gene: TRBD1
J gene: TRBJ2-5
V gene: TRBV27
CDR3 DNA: TGTGCCAGCAGGAAGACAGGGTCGGGCGAGACCCAGTACTTC
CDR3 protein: CASRKTGSGETQYF

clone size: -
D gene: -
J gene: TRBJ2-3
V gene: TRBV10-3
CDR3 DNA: TGTGCCATCAGTGGCACGGGAAGCACAGATACGCAGTATTTT
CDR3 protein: CAISGTGSTDTQYF

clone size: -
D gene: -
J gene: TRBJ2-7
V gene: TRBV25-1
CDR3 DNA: TGTGCCAGCAGTGAACGACGGCCCTCCTACGAGCAGTACTTC
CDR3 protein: CASSERRPSYEQYF